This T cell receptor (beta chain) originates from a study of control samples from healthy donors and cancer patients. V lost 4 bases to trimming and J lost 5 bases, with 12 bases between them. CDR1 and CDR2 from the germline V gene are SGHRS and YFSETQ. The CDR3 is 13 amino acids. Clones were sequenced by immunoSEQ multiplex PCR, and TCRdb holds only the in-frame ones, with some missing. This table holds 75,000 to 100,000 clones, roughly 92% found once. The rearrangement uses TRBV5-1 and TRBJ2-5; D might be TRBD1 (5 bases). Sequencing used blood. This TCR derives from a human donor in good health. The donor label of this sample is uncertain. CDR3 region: CASSQQVGETQYF. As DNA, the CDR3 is TGCGCCAGCAGCCAACAGGTCGGGGAGACCCAGTACTTC. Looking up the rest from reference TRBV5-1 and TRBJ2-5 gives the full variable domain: KAGVTQTPRYLIKTRGQQVTLSCSPISGHRSVSWYQQTPGQGLQFLFEYFSETQRNKGNFPGRFSGRQFSNSRSEMNVSTLELGDSALYLCASSQQVGETQYFGPGTRLLVL.